Following are 26 T cell receptor beta chains from one sample sequenced in a study of PD-L1 blockade in urothelial cancer. Measured with immunoSEQ multiplex PCR; TCRdb has only the in-frame clones, and not every one. The profile shows about 100,000 clones, around 85% of them singletons. Sequenced material: PBMCs, taken around atezolizumab (anti-PD-L1) treatment. These TCRs come from a man aged 50 or older with urothelial cancer.

The CDR3 loop reads CASRGTGGKAFF. CDR3 nucleotide sequence: TGTGCCAGCAGGGGAACAGGGGGCAAAGCTTTCTTT. The rearrangement uses TRBV28 and TRBJ1-1, with TRBD1 matching over 9 bases. The CDR3 covers 12 residues. Germline V CDR1 and CDR2: MDHEN, SYDVKM. Trimming at V came to 6 bases and at J to 9 bases, leaving 5 bases not matched to a gene. Supplemented by reference TRBV28 and TRBJ1-1, the full variable domain reads DVKVTQSSRYLVKRTGEKVFLECVQDMDHENMFWYRQDPGLGLRLIYFSYDVKMKEKGDIPEGYSVSREKKERFSLILESASTNQTSMYLCASRGTGGKAFFGQGTRLTVV.

V is TRBV14 and J is TRBJ2-7; maybe TRBD2 (6 bases). The CDR3 loop spans 15 amino acids. Per germline, CDR1 SGHDN and CDR2 FVKESK. V gave up 4 bases and J gave up 4 bases, with 17 bases separating them. The CDR3: CASSRAGTGGYEQYF. Here the CDR3 DNA reads TGTGCCAGCAGCCGTGCTGGGACTGGGGGATACGAGCAGTACTTC.

V and J are TRBV10-3 and TRBJ2-6, with TRBD2 as a possible D gene (5 bases). Germline V gene data show CDR1 as ENHRY and CDR2 as SYGVKD. The CDR3 has 13 residues. V lost 10 bases and J lost 4, with 11 bases in between. CDR3 loop: CATKEAGANVLTF. The CDR3 bases are TGTGCCACCAAGGAGGCCGGGGCCAACGTCCTGACTTTC.

CDR3 nucleotide sequence: TGTGCCAGCAGTTTAGGCCATTCGGGGCAGTACTTC. Translated, it gives CASSLGHSGQYF. The chain joins TRBV28 to TRBJ2-7; D gene ambiguous. Germline lookup yields CDR1 MDHEN and CDR2 SYDVKM. This CDR3 has 12 amino acids. Between the trimmed V and J ends, which lost 2 bases and 9 bases, there was a span of 11 bases.

The rearrangement uses TRBV5-1 and TRBJ1-6; D ambiguous. Germline V gives CDR1 SGHRS, CDR2 YFSETQ. Trimming took off 0 bases at V and 5 bases at J, with 12 bases between the two ends. The CDR3 sequence is 16 residues long. This CDR3 reads CASSLDSPGNNSPLHF. Written as DNA, the CDR3 is TGCGCCAGCAGCTTGGACAGCCCCGGGAATAATTCACCCCTCCACTTT.

V is TRBV27 and J is TRBJ2-7; 7 nucleotides match TRBD1. The CDR3 spans 17 residues. CDR1 MNHEY and CDR2 SMNVEV come from the germline V gene (reference sequence). V shed 5 bases, J shed 0 bases, and the junction held 13 bases outside the gene matches. The CDR3 protein is CASSPLLEGASSYEQYF. In DNA, the CDR3 is TGTGCCAGCAGTCCCCTTCTCGAGGGGGCCAGCTCCTACGAGCAGTACTTC.

This clone was seen a few times. This chain connects TRBV19 to TRBJ2-4; no clear D gene. The CDR3 runs to 14 residues. V was clipped by 3 bases and J by 3 bases, with 9 bases between them. Germline CDR1 reads LNHDA; CDR2 reads SQIVND (reference sequence). The CDR3 spells CASSITVGKNIQYF. DNA for the CDR3: TGTGCCAGTAGTATCACGGTCGGCAAAAACATTCAGTACTTC.

The V gene is TRBV7-9, the J gene TRBJ2-2; 12 nucleotides line up with TRBD2. CDR3 length: 18 residues. Per the germline V gene, CDR1 is SEHNR and CDR2 is FQNEAQ (reference sequence). V dropped 5 bases and J dropped 0; count of bases not matched to a gene: 7. DNA for the CDR3: TGTGCCAGCAGCAAGGGACTAGCGGGCACGACGAACACCGGGGAGCTGTTTTTT. It yields the protein CASSKGLAGTTNTGELFF.

The chain carries TRBV7-8 and TRBJ2-3; D is perhaps TRBD2 (5 bases). The CDR3 spans 13 residues. Between the trimmed V and J ends, which lost 5 bases and 7 bases, there was a span of 13 bases. CDR1 is SGHVS and CDR2 is FQNEAQ in the germline V gene. DNA of the CDR3: TGTGCCAGCAGCCAGCGGAGTTCGAATACGCAGTATTTT. This encodes CASSQRSSNTQYF.

The chain employs TRBV2 and TRBJ2-7, with D perhaps matching TRBD1 (6 bases). CDR3 length: 15 amino acids. Germline V gives CDR1 SNHLY, CDR2 FYNNEI. V dropped 7 bases and J dropped 2 bases, with 18 bases sitting between them. The CDR3 DNA sequence: TGTGCCAGCACGACAGGCGCAACGAGCGCCTACGAGCAGTACTTC. It codes for CASTTGATSAYEQYF.

The CDR3, as DNA: TGCGCCAGCAGCTTATCCCGGGGAGAAAATGAGCAGTTCTTC. As protein: CASSLSRGENEQFF. This chain uses TRBV5-1 with TRBJ2-1, with TRBD2 as a possible D gene (5 bases). Trimming took off 2 bases at V and 7 bases at J, with 13 bases between the two ends. In germline, CDR1 is SGHRS, CDR2 YFSETQ. This CDR3 comprises 14 residues.

The chain's CDR3 is CASSYQGPNTEAFF. The CDR3 DNA follows: TGTGCCAGCAGCTACCAGGGGCCAAACACTGAAGCTTTCTTT. The chain has TRBV7-8 and TRBJ1-1; possibly TRBD1 for D (6 bases). Trimming shortened V by 4 bases and J by 2 bases, and 11 bases separated the two germline ends. Germline-derived CDR1 and CDR2 are SGHVS and FQNEAQ. CDR3 length equals 14 residues. The full variable domain, its missing parts supplied by reference TRBV7-8 and TRBJ1-1, is GAGVSQSPRYKVAKRGQDVALRCDPISGHVSLFWYQQALGQGPEFLTYFQNEAQLDKSGLPSDRFFAERPEGSVSTLKIQRTQQEDSAVYLCASSYQGPNTEAFFGQGTRLTVV.

The gene calls are TRBV20-1 and TRBJ1-4, with a weak D call TRBD1 (6 bases). The CDR3 is made up of 11 amino acids. V was trimmed by 5 bases and J by 8 bases, leaving 9 bases between them. The germline gives CDR1 DFQATT, CDR2 SNEGSKA (reference sequence). CDR3 residues: CSAYQGEKLFF. The CDR3 DNA reads as TGCAGTGCTTACCAGGGGGAAAAACTGTTTTTT.

The rearrangement joins TRBV4-1 to TRBJ2-6, with 8 bases that match TRBD2. Trimming cost V 0 bases and J 3 bases; bases outside gene matches: 7. Germline V gives CDR1 MGHRA, CDR2 YSYEKL. This CDR3 has 18 amino acids. As DNA, the CDR3 is TGCGCCAGCAGCCAAGATCCGCGGGGGGTAGGTGGGGCCAACGTCCTGACTTTC. Translation: CASSQDPRGVGGANVLTF.

The rearrangement uses TRBV11-2 and TRBJ2-3; possibly TRBD2 for D (6 bases). CDR1 and CDR2 (germline): SGHAT, FQNNGV. Trimming stripped 4 bases from V and 10 bases from J, with 21 bases between. The CDR3 is 15 residues long. The CDR3, as DNA: TGTGCCAGCAGCTCGGGCATCCTACGGGGGAGTGCGCAGTATTTT. Protein product: CASSSGILRGSAQYF.

The gene calls are TRBV28 and TRBJ2-5; 9 bases match TRBD1. The CDR3 totals 14 residues. V gave up 6 bases and J gave up 7 bases; unmatched junction bases: 9. The germline V gene encodes CDR1 MDHEN and CDR2 SYDVKM. The CDR3 sequence: CASRGTGGLRTQYF. For the CDR3, the DNA is TGTGCCAGCAGGGGAACAGGGGGCTTAAGGACCCAGTACTTC.

This rearrangement joins TRBV2 to TRBJ2-5; unclear D gene. Germline lookup yields CDR1 SNHLY and CDR2 FYNNEI. The CDR3 totals 13 residues. Between the trimmed V and J ends, which lost 2 bases and 5 bases, there was a span of 9 bases. This CDR3 reads CASSERSTETQYF. The CDR3 nucleotides are TGTGCCAGCAGTGAACGGTCCACGGAGACCCAGTACTTC. The full variable domain, in which reference TRBV2 and TRBJ2-5 provide the parts outside the CDR3, is EPEVTQTPSHQVTQMGQEVILRCVPISNHLYFYWYRQILGQKVEFLVSFYNNEISEKSEIFDDQFSVERPDGSNFTLKIRSTKLEDSAMYFCASSERSTETQYFGPGTRLLVL.

The chain couples TRBV5-4 to TRBJ1-2; TRBD1 agrees at 7 bases. The junction had 8 bases not matched to a gene; V was cut back by 4 bases and J by 2 bases. The CDR3 spans 15 residues. Germline V gives CDR1 SGHNT, CDR2 YYREEE (reference sequence). The CDR3 DNA reads TGTGCCAGCAGCCCGGACAGGACCGTCAACTATGGCTACACCTTC. Protein: CASSPDRTVNYGYTF.

V gene TRBV5-5 combines with J gene TRBJ2-2, with 9 bases aligning to TRBD2. The CDR3 spans 16 residues. V shed 7 bases and J 6 bases; nucleotides not matched to a gene: 13. Germline V CDR1 and CDR2: SGHKS, YYEKEE (reference sequence). The CDR3 DNA reads as TGTGCCAGCCTACCCGGTACTAGGACTAGCGCCGGGGAGCTGTTTTTT. Its translation is CASLPGTRTSAGELFF. Combining the CDR3 with reference TRBV5-5 and TRBJ2-2 gives the whole variable domain DAGVTQSPTHLIKTRGQQVTLRCSPISGHKSVSWYQQVLGQGPQFIFQYYEKEERGRGNFPDRFSARQFPNYSSELNVNALLLGDSALYLCASLPGTRTSAGELFFGEGSRLTVL.

V is TRBV15 and J is TRBJ1-1; D uncertain. Germline V gives CDR1 LNHNV, CDR2 YYDKDF (reference sequence). V lost 0 bases and J lost 3, with 11 bases in between. This CDR3 comprises 15 residues. DNA of the CDR3: TGTGCCACCAGCAGAGATGGTCCAGGTGACACTGAAGCTTTCTTT. Translated, it gives CATSRDGPGDTEAFF.

This clone was found a few times. The chain couples TRBV7-8 to TRBJ2-3; the D gene is possibly TRBD2 (6 bases). Trimming left V 1 base short and J 3 bases short, with 14 bases between. The CDR3 is 16 amino acids. Germline V gene sequence: CDR1 SGHVS, CDR2 FQNEAQ. CDR3 loop: CASSLESGLGTDTQYF. The DNA for the CDR3 is TGTGCCAGCAGCTTAGAAAGCGGGCTGGGAACAGATACGCAGTATTTT.

This clone has a single count. The chain is built from TRBV13 and TRBJ2-7; 9 bases agree with TRBD2. Germline V CDR1 and CDR2: PRHDT, FYEKMQ (reference sequence). With 7 bases clipped from V and 1 base from J, the junction kept 14 bases outside the gene matches. CDR3 length equals 17 residues. CDR3 nucleotide sequence: TGTGCCAGCAACCCCGCCCCGAAGACTAGCGGATCCTACGAGCAGTACTTC. It encodes CASNPAPKTSGSYEQYF.

The chain carries TRBV5-4 and TRBJ2-7, with D possibly matching TRBD2 (6 bases). CDR1 and CDR2 from the germline V gene are SGHNT and YYREEE (reference sequence). The CDR3 sequence is 15 residues long. V was shortened by 4 bases and J by 5 bases, with 19 bases between the two germline ends. Written as DNA, the CDR3 is TGTGCCAGCAGCAAGGGGCCCGCGGAGGGAGACGAGCAGTACTTC. It is translated as CASSKGPAEGDEQYF.

The chain joins TRBV6-5 to TRBJ2-4; weak D call: TRBD2 (6 bases). V dropped 5 bases and J dropped 4 bases, with 9 bases sitting between them. CDR1 is MNHEY, CDR2 SVGAGI, per germline. The CDR3 covers 13 residues. The CDR3 sequence is CASSRGKKNIQYF. DNA of the CDR3: TGTGCCAGCAGTCGCGGGAAAAAAAACATTCAGTACTTC.

The genes are TRBV6-6 and TRBJ2-1; maybe TRBD1 (6 bases). This CDR3 is 15 amino acids long. Per germline, CDR1 MNHNY and CDR2 SVGAGI (reference sequence). V lost 5 bases and J lost 6, with 17 bases in between. CDR3 residues: CASSLPVGGINEQFF. The CDR3 nucleotides read TGTGCCAGCAGTCTGCCCGTAGGGGGAATCAATGAGCAGTTCTTC.

V usage is TRBV19 and J usage is TRBJ1-4; 7 nucleotides agree with TRBD1. CDR3 length equals 14 residues. Trimming removed 8 bases from V and 3 bases from J; junction bases left unmatched: 6. Germline CDR1 is LNHDA and CDR2 is SQIVND (reference sequence). CDR3 bases: TGTGCCAGTCGGACAGGACAGGCTAATGAAAAACTGTTTTTT. This encodes CASRTGQANEKLFF.